Presented here are 7 T cell receptor beta chains from one specimen sequenced in a study of regulatory T cells in long-lasting Graves disease. HTBI primers from iRepertoire and Arm-PCR of CDR3 regions yielded the TCR beta libraries. Using its own MiXCR run on the multiplex PCR reads, TCRdb lists one record per CDR3 protein. This sample has roughly 410,000 distinct CDR3 sequences, with 15% found just once. Time point of the sample: newly diagnosed GD, antithyroid drugs for less than 3 months. With RNA extracted from PBMCs as input, the TCR library was made. This same sample was also taken into another study, of T cells in Graves' hyperthyroidism and ophthalmopathy.

This specimen was peripheral blood mononuclear cells (PBMCs), taken at new diagnosis, from a patient treated with antithyroid drugs. Every receptor here comes from a woman aged 40-49 years with Graves disease.

The table lists this clonotype with many counts. The V call is TRBV12-3 or TRBV12-4, the J call TRBJ2-1; possibly TRBD2 for D (6 bases). CDR3 length equals 14 residues. Deletions cut 7 bases from V and 1 base from J, with 11 bases between. The CDR3 region is CASTWDSSYNEQFF. The CDR3 DNA follows: TGTGCCAGCACCTGGGACTCTTCCTACAATGAGCAGTTCTTC.

In regard to this clonotype: Given a much more abundant clone one base away, this may be a read error. The gene calls are TRBV28 and TRBJ1-4, with TRBD1 identical over 8 bases. V shed 5 bases, J shed 7 bases, and the junction held 12 bases outside the gene matches. The CDR3 runs 16 residues. Germline V lookup: CDR1 MDHEN, CDR2 SYDVKM. CDR3: CASSLSDRGFREKLFF. The CDR3 region has the DNA TGTGCCAGCAGTCTTTCCGACAGGGGCTTCCGTGAAAAACTGTTTTTT.

The V and J genes are TRBV2 and TRBJ1-5; TRBD1 agrees at 7 bases. V lost 6 bases and J lost 7; bases outside the gene matches: 12. The CDR3 has 15 residues. Germline CDR1 SNHLY, CDR2 FYNNEI. The CDR3 nucleotides are TGTGCCAGCAGGAGGGGATCCAGGGGGGTACAGCCCCAGCATTTT. Protein product: CASRRGSRGVQPQHF.

Concerning this clonotype: An end of the junction differs from the germline gene, which may be a read error. The chain couples TRBV3-1 to TRBJ2-7; D gene uncertain. The V gene's germline CDR1 is LGHDT and CDR2 YNNKEL (reference sequence). The CDR3 length is 16 residues. CDR3 nucleotide sequence: TGTGCCAGCATCCAAGACCTAGGAGTGAGCTCCTACGAGCAGTACTTC. This sequence encodes CASIQDLGVSSYEQYF.

At least ten counts were recorded for this clonotype. This rearrangement joins TRBV12-3 or TRBV12-4 to TRBJ1-1; no clear D. CDR3 length equals 13 residues. The V gene lost 3 bases and the J gene lost 1 base, with 6 bases spanning the gap. CDR3: CASSFKGNTEAFF. DNA for the CDR3: TGTGCCAGCAGTTTTAAAGGGAACACTGAAGCTTTCTTT.

This clonotype was found a few times. The J gene is TRBJ2-1, the V gene TRBV6-1, with D perhaps assigned TRBD1 or TRBD2 (5 bases each). This CDR3 has 14 amino acids. V was shortened by 6 bases and J by 5 bases, with 14 bases between the two germline ends. Germline CDR1 is MNHNS and CDR2 is SASEGT. CDR3 coding DNA: TGTGCCAGCAGGACCGGGACCACTGACAATGAGCAGTTCTTC. Protein product: CASRTGTTDNEQFF.

In this sample, this clonotype turned up many times. The chain has TRBV19 and TRBJ2-3; D gene unclear. This CDR3 is 13 amino acids long. The V gene lost 5 bases and the J gene lost 2 bases, with 8 bases spanning the gap. Germline assignment: CDR1 LNHDA and CDR2 SQIVND (reference sequence). The CDR3: CASSQQYTDTQYF. The CDR3 coding sequence is TGTGCCAGTAGTCAGCAGTACACAGATACGCAGTATTTT. Looking up the rest from reference TRBV19 and TRBJ2-3 gives the full variable domain: DGGITQSPKYLFRKEGQNVTLSCEQNLNHDAMYWYRQDPGQGLRLIYYSQIVNDFQKGDIAEGYSVSREKKESFPLTVTSAQKNPTAFYLCASSQQYTDTQYFGPGTRLTVL.